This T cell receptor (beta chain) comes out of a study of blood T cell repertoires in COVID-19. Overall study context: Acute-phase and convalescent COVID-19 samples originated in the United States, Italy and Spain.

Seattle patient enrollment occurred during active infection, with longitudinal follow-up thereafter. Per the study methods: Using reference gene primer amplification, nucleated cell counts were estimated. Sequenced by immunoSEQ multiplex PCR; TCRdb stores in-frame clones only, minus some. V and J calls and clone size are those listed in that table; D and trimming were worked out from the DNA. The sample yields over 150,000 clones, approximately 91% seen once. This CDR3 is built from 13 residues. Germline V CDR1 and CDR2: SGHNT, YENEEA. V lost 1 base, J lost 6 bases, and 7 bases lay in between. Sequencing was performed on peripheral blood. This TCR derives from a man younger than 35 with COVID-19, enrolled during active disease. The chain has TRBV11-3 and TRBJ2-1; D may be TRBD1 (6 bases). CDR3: CASSLGQANEQFF. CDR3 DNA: TGTGCCAGCAGCTTAGGACAGGCCAATGAGCAGTTCTTC.